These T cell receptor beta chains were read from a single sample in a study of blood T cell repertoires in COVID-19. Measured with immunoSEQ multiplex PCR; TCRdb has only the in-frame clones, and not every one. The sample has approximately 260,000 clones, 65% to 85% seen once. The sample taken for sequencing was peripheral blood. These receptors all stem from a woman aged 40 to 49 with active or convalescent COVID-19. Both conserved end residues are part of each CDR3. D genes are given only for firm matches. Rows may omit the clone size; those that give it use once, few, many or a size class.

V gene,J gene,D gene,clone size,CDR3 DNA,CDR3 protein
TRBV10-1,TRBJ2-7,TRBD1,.,TGCGCCAGCAGGGACAGGATAGACGAGCAGTACTTC,CASRDRIDEQYF
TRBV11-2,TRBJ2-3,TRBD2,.,TGTGCCAGCAGCTGGGAAGCGGGGGGCCTTGTTGTATTT,CASSWEAGGLVVF
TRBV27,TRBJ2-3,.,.,TGTGCCAGCACCCCGGGGATTAGAGGCACAGATACGCAGTATTTT,CASTPGIRGTDTQYF
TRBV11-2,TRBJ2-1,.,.,TGTGCCAGCAGCTTAGGTGTGAAGAGCTACAATGAGCAGTTCTTC,CASSLGVKSYNEQFF
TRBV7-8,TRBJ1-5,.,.,TGTGCCAGCAACCAGGGGCTCAATCAGCCCCAGCATTTT,CASNQGLNQPQHF
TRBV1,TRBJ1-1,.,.,TGCACCAGCAGCCTGAGCAACAGGGGGACTGAAGCTTTCTTT,CTSSLSNRGTEAFF
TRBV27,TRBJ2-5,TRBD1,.,TGTGCCAGCAGTTTAGGGACAGGGATGGGGGAGACCCAGTACTTC,CASSLGTGMGETQYF
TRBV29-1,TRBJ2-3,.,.,TGCAGCGTGGGGGCGGGGGCTAGCACAGATACGCAGTATTTT,CSVGAGASTDTQYF
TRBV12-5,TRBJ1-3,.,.,TGTGCTAGTGGTTTGGACCCGGGGGTCTCTGGAAACACCATATATTTT,CASGLDPGVSGNTIYF
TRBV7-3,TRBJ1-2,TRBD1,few,TGTGCCAGCAGCCCGGGACAGGGCCGCTATGGCTACACCTTC,CASSPGQGRYGYTF
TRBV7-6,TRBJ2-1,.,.,TGTGCCAGCAGCTTAGCGGTGCTGGGGCAGGGTAACTACAATGAGCAGTTCTTC,CASSLAVLGQGNYNEQFF
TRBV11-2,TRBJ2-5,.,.,TGTGCCAGCAGCCCCAAATGGCAGAAAGAGACCCAGTACTTC,CASSPKWQKETQYF
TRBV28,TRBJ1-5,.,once,TGTGCCAGCAGTAGAACGGTTAGCAATCAGCCCCAGCATTTT,CASSRTVSNQPQHF
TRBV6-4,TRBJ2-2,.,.,TGTGCCAGCAGCCGGGATTCCCTAAGTGGCGGGGAGCTGTTTTTT,CASSRDSLSGGELFF
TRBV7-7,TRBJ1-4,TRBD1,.,TGTGCCTTTCAGGGGGTGGTTGAAAAACTGTTTTTT,CAFQGVVEKLFF
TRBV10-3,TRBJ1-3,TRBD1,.,TGTGCCATCAGTGAGTACGACAGGGGAGTTAACACCATATATTTT,CAISEYDRGVNTIYF
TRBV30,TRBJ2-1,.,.,TGTGCCTGGACTCGAATATTAGGGACAAATACATTAGAGCAGTTCTTC,CAWTRILGTNTLEQFF
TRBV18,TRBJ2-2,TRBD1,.,TGTGCCAGCTCACCAAGGCAGGGGGACACCGGGGAGCTGTTTTTT,CASSPRQGDTGELFF
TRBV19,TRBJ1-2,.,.,TGTGCCAGTAGTATCATGATGACAGGCGGCCGGGGTGGCTACACCTTC,CASSIMMTGGRGGYTF
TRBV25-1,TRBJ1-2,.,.,TGTGCCAGCAGTGAATATTGGGGCGACTATGGCTACACCTTC,CASSEYWGDYGYTF
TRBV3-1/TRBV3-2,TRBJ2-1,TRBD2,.,TGTGCCAGCAGCCAAGAGGCTAGCGGGGGACTGCAGTTCTTC,CASSQEASGGLQFF
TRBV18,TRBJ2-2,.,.,TGTGCCAGCTCACCAGGGCCCACCGGGGAGCTGTTTTTT,CASSPGPTGELFF
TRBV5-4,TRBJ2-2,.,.,TGTGCCAGCAGCTTATCTGTCGCGAACACCGGGGAGCTGTTTTTT,CASSLSVANTGELFF
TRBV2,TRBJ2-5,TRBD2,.,TGTGCCAGCAGGAAGGGTAGCGGGGGACAAGAGACCCAGTACTTC,CASRKGSGGQETQYF
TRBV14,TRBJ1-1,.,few,TGTGCCAGCAGCGCCCGACAGCGCACTGAAGCTTTCTTT,CASSARQRTEAFF
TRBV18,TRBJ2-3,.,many,TGTGCCAGCTCCCCTACCGAAGATACGCAGTATTTT,CASSPTEDTQYF
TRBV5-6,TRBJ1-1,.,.,TGTGCCAGCAGCTTGGACACGAACACTGAAGCTTTCTTT,CASSLDTNTEAFF
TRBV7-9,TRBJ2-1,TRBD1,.,TGTGCCAGCAGCTTAAGACAGGGTAGAGGTGAGCAGTTCTTC,CASSLRQGRGEQFF
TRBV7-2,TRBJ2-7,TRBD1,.,TGTGCCAGCAGCCTGTACTGGGACAGCACTTTGGAGCAGTACTTC,CASSLYWDSTLEQYF
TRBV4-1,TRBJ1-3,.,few,TGCGCCAGCAGCCAATTCCTGACAGTCTCTGGAAACACCATATATTTT,CASSQFLTVSGNTIYF